This passage covers 19 T cell receptor beta chains from one sample sequenced in a study of OX40 agonist ivuxolimab in advanced cancers. The protocol was immunoSEQ multiplex PCR, while the TCRdb copy is restricted to in-frame clones and leaves out a portion. The sample has about 31,000 clones; over 80% are singletons. This specimen consisted of CD4+ or CD8+ T cells sorted from blood, obtained in a trial of the OX40 agonist ivuxolimab. These receptors were collected from an adult with an advanced solid tumor such as melanoma, head and neck, liver or kidney cancer.

The J gene is TRBJ2-7, the V gene TRBV11-3, with D possibly matching TRBD2 (6 bases). This CDR3 is 14 amino acids long. The germline CDR1 and CDR2 sequences are SGHNT and YENEEA. The V and J ends lost 4 bases and 2 bases respectively, with 12 bases between them. This chain's CDR3 is CASSYVDYTYEQYF. CDR3 in DNA: TGTGCCAGCAGCTACGTGGACTATACCTACGAGCAGTACTTC.

Remarks on this clone: It may be a read error: a sequence one base away is much more abundant. The chain is built from TRBV4-1 and TRBJ2-7, with D perhaps matching TRBD1 (7 bases). The CDR3 has 17 residues. From germline, CDR1 is MGHRA and CDR2 YSYEKL. The CDR3 nucleotides read TGCGCCAGCAGCCAAGAAGCTCGGCAGGGGGGTAACTCACCCCTCCACTTC. This codes for CASSQEARQGGNSPLHF.

The chain combines TRBV5-4 with TRBJ2-3; TRBD2 aligns across 9 bases. CDR1 SGHNT and CDR2 YYREEE come from the germline V gene (reference sequence). CDR3 length equals 15 residues. The J segment lost 5 bases and the V segment lost 4 bases, leaving 8 bases of the junction unmatched. CDR3 nucleotides: TGTGCCAGCAGCCAAGGAGCGGGAGGAATAGATACGCAGTATTTT. Residues: CASSQGAGGIDTQYF. The full variable domain, rest sourced from reference TRBV5-4 and TRBJ2-3, is ETGVTQSPTHLIKTRGQQVTLRCSSQSGHNTVSWYQQALGQGPQFIFQYYREEENGRGNFPPRFSGLQFPNYSSELNVNALELDDSALYLCASSQGAGGIDTQYFGPGTRLTVL.

V is TRBV10-3 and J is TRBJ2-3; 12 nucleotides match TRBD2. Germline CDR1 reads ENHRY; CDR2 reads SYGVKD. The CDR3 is made up of 18 amino acids. Trimming cost V 3 bases and J 5 bases; bases outside gene matches: 12. In DNA, the CDR3 is TGTGCCATCAGTGACGGTCTTCCTAGCGGGGGGGCCGGAGATACGCAGTATTTT. Its translation: CAISDGLPSGGAGDTQYF.

This clone was counted a few times. The chain employs TRBV27 and TRBJ1-4; possible D gene TRBD1, 6 bases. V was shortened by 6 bases and J by 5 bases, with 16 bases between the two germline ends. This CDR3 contains 15 residues. From germline, CDR1 is MNHEY and CDR2 SMNVEV (reference sequence). The CDR3 region is CASRRNNRENEKLFF. Here the CDR3 DNA reads TGTGCCAGCAGGAGGAACAACAGGGAGAATGAAAAACTGTTTTTT. The complete variable domain, with remaining parts taken from reference TRBV27 and TRBJ1-4, reads EAQVTQNPRYLITVTGKKLTVTCSQNMNHEYMSWYRQDPGLGLRQIYYSMNVEVTDKGDVPEGYKVSRKEKRNFPLILESPSPNQTSLYFCASRRNNRENEKLFFGSGTQLSVL.

J is TRBJ2-7 and V is TRBV25-1; 7 bases agree with TRBD1. Germline V gene data show CDR1 as MGHDK and CDR2 as SYGVNS. V was pared by 4 bases and J by 0 bases, with 9 bases of the junction left unmatched. The CDR3 extends over 16 amino acids. In DNA, the CDR3 is TGTGCCAGCAGTGCCGCTTACAGGGGAAGCTCCTACGAGCAGTACTTC. Protein sequence: CASSAAYRGSSYEQYF.

This clone was seen only a few times. V is TRBV7-8 and J is TRBJ2-5; 13 bases fit TRBD2. V was clipped by 5 bases and J by 0 bases; unmatched bases: 6. The CDR3 has 17 residues. Germline CDR1 SGHVS, CDR2 FQNEAQ. The CDR3 DNA is TGTGCCAGCAGCCCGGGACTAGCGGGGAGGTACCAAGAGACCCAGTACTTC. Translation: CASSPGLAGRYQETQYF.

The gene calls are TRBV28 and TRBJ1-2; D gene uncertain. V was pared by 3 bases and J by 6 bases, with 8 bases between. The CDR3 has 12 amino acids. Germline V lookup: CDR1 MDHEN, CDR2 SYDVKM. In DNA, the CDR3 is TGTGCCAGCAGTTTGCTTAAGAATGGCTACACCTTC. It codes for CASSLLKNGYTF.

This chain connects TRBV18 to TRBJ2-5; D may match TRBD1 or TRBD2 (5 bases each). Germline-derived CDR1 and CDR2 are KGHSH and LQKENI. The length of the CDR3 is 12 residues. Trimming left V 11 bases short and J 1 base short, with 11 bases between. The CDR3 region has the DNA TGTGCCGCAGGGACGCGCCAAGAGACCCAGTACTTC. Translation gives CAAGTRQETQYF. Complete variable domain (other parts from reference TRBV18 and TRBJ2-5): NAGVMQNPRHLVRRRGQEARLRCSPMKGHSHVYWYRQLPEEGLKFMVYLQKENIIDESGMPKERFSAEFPKEGPSILRIQQVVRGDSAAYFCAAGTRQETQYFGPGTRLLVL.

This clone came up a few times. The CDR3 DNA reads as TGCGCCAGCAGGGTAGCGGGGGGAGGCTACAATGAGCAGTTCTTC. It encodes CASRVAGGGYNEQFF. The V gene is TRBV5-1, the J gene TRBJ2-1, with 10 bases aligning to TRBD2. Germline V gives CDR1 SGHRS, CDR2 YFSETQ. This CDR3 is 15 amino acids long. The trim removed 5 bases at V and 3 bases at J, leaving 5 bases unmatched.

This rearrangement joins TRBV19 to TRBJ2-1; D might be TRBD2 (7 bases). The CDR3 sequence is 16 residues long. The germline gives CDR1 LNHDA, CDR2 SQIVND (reference sequence). Trimming pared 2 bases from V and 1 base from J, leaving 12 bases between. CDR3 DNA: TGTGCCAGTAGTATAAGGGAGGGGGGGTCCTACAATGAGCAGTTCTTC. It specifies CASSIREGGSYNEQFF.

This chain connects TRBV2 to TRBJ2-7, with D possibly matching TRBD1 (6 bases). The germline gives CDR1 SNHLY, CDR2 FYNNEI. V was shortened by 4 bases and J by 3 bases, with 16 bases between the two germline ends. CDR3 size: 15 residues. In DNA, the CDR3 is TGTGCCAGCAGTGTTCCAACAGGGAGAAACTACGAGCAGTACTTC. Amino acids: CASSVPTGRNYEQYF.

This chain joins TRBV2 and TRBJ2-1, with 12 bases that match TRBD2. V lost 8 bases, J lost 7 bases, and 21 bases stayed unmatched. The germline V gene encodes CDR1 SNHLY and CDR2 FYNNEI. The CDR3 consists of 19 residues. Written as DNA, the CDR3 is TGTGCCAGCCGGCTCCGGGCTAGCGGGGGGGCCCTCCTAGGAAATGAGCAGTTCTTC. As protein: CASRLRASGGALLGNEQFF.

V and J are TRBV29-1 and TRBJ1-2; 7 positions agree with TRBD1. V shed 6 bases and J 5 bases; nucleotides not matched to a gene: 9. Germline V lookup: CDR1 SQVTM, CDR2 ANQGSEA. The length of the CDR3 is 13 residues. The CDR3 DNA follows: TGCAGCGTAGGACAGGTCGGAAAATATGGCTACACCTTC. Its protein product is CSVGQVGKYGYTF.

This clone showed up just once. The rearrangement joins TRBV10-3 to TRBJ2-2; no definite D call. CDR1 and CDR2 from the germline V gene are ENHRY and SYGVKD. Trimming shortened V by 0 bases and J by 7 bases, and 6 bases separated the two germline ends. CDR3 length: 13 amino acids. The CDR3 bases are TGTGCCATCAGTGAGTCGACCGTCGGGGAGCTGTTTTTT. Residues: CAISESTVGELFF.

The chain combines TRBV2 with TRBJ2-1; perhaps TRBD2 as D (5 bases). Germline V gene sequence: CDR1 SNHLY, CDR2 FYNNEI. V was cut by 6 bases and J by 2 bases, with 8 bases left in between. CDR3 length: 13 amino acids. CDR3 region: CASRLGPYNEQFF. CDR3 DNA: TGTGCCAGCAGACTAGGTCCCTACAATGAGCAGTTCTTC.

This clone was counted between two and nine times. In DNA, the CDR3 is TGTGCCAGCAGGACCTACAGGGACACTGAAGCTTTCTTT. Protein sequence: CASRTYRDTEAFF. V gene TRBV2 combines with J gene TRBJ1-1, with D maybe TRBD1 (6 bases). CDR1 SNHLY and CDR2 FYNNEI come from the germline V gene. The V end was cut by 6 bases, the J end by 3 bases, with 11 bases between. This CDR3 is 13 amino acids long.

J is TRBJ2-7 and V is TRBV4-1, with D possibly being TRBD1 (5 bases). Germline V gene sequence: CDR1 MGHRA, CDR2 YSYEKL. Trimming cost V 8 bases and J 0 bases, with 11 bases left between them. The CDR3 is made up of 13 amino acids. The CDR3 region is CASSLQGSYEQYF. In nucleotides, the CDR3 is TGCGCCAGCTCCCTCCAGGGCTCCTACGAGCAGTACTTC.

The chain links TRBV19 to TRBJ1-5; 11 positions agree with TRBD1. Germline CDR1 reads LNHDA; CDR2 reads SQIVND (reference sequence). The CDR3 spans 14 residues. V shed 8 bases, J shed 4 bases, and the junction held 4 bases outside the gene matches. The CDR3 loop is CASHGTGGNQPQHF. Here the CDR3 DNA reads TGTGCCAGTCATGGGACAGGGGGAAATCAGCCCCAGCATTTT.